This entry is about one TCR beta chain. This specimen comes from a study of blood T cell repertoires in COVID-19. At the level of the study: The cDNA or gDNA used as material had been derived from T cells, B-cell-depleted T cells, or PBMCs.

Trimming took off 3 bases at V and 6 bases at J, with 11 bases between the two ends. This CDR3 is 13 amino acids long. Per the germline V gene, CDR1 is LNHDA and CDR2 is SQIVND (reference sequence). TCRdb keeps only in-frame clones here, not all; method: immunoSEQ multiplex PCR. The sample holds some 350,000 clones; about nine tenths are singletons and the top ten take 7.3%. In Seattle, patients joined the study during active infection and were tracked longitudinally. The specimen was peripheral blood. J is TRBJ1-2 and V is TRBV19; the D gene is possibly TRBD1 (6 bases). The receptor's source is a woman in her sixties or seventies with COVID-19, enrolled during active disease. This CDR3 reads CASSMVRGDGYTF. Written as DNA, the CDR3 is TGTGCCAGTAGTATGGTCAGGGGAGATGGCTACACCTTC.